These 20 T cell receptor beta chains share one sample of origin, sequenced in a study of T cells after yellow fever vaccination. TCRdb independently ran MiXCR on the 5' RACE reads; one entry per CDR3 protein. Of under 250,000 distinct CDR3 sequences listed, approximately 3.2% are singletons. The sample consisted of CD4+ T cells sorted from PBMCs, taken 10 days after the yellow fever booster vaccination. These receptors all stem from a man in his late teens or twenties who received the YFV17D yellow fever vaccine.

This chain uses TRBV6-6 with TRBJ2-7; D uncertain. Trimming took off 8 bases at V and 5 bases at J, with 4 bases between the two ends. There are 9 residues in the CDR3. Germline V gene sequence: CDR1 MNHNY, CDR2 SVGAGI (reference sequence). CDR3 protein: CASGHEQYF. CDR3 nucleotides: TGTGCCAGCGGCCACGAGCAGTACTTC.

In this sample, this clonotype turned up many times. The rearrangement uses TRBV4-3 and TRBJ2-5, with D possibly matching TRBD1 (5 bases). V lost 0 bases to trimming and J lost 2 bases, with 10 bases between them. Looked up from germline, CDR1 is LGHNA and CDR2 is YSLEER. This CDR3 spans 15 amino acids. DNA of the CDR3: TGCGCCAGCAGCCAAGATTTGACAGTACAAGAGACCCAGTACTTC. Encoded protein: CASSQDLTVQETQYF.

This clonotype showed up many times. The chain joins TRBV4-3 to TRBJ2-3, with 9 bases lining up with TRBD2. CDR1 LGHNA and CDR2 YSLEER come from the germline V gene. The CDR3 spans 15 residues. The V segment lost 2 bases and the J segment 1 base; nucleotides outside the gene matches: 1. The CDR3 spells CASSQQRGGTDTQYF. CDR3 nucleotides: TGCGCCAGCAGCCAACAGCGGGGGGGCACAGATACGCAGTATTTT.

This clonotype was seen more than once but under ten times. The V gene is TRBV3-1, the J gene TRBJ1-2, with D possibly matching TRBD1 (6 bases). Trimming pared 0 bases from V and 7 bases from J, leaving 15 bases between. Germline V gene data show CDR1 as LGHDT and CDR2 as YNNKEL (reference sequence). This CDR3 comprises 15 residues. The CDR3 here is CASSQDTRGGRGYTF. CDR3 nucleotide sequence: TGTGCCAGCAGCCAAGATACCAGGGGAGGTCGTGGCTACACCTTC.

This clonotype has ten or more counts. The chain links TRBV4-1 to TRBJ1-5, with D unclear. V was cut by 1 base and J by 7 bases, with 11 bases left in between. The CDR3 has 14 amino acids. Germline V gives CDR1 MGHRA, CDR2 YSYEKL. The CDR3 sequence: CASSQVAVGQPQHF. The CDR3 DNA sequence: TGCGCCAGCAGCCAAGTAGCAGTGGGGCAGCCCCAGCATTTT.

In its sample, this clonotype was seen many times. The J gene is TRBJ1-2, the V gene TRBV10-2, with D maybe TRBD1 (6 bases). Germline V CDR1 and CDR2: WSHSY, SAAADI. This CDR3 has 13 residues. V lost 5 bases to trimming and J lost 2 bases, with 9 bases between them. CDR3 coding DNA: TGCGCCAGCAGTTACGACAGGAACTATGGCTACACCTTC. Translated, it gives CASSYDRNYGYTF.

CDR3 residues: CASSYGFRLLAPQHF. The CDR3 DNA reads as TGTGCCAGCAGTTACGGGTTTCGGCTGCTGGCCCCCCAGCATTTT. The genes are TRBV6-2 or TRBV6-3 and TRBJ1-5; D is unclear. The CDR3 has 15 residues. In germline, CDR1 is MNHEY, CDR2 SVGEGT. Trimming took 2 bases from V and 10 from J, leaving 18 bases between them.

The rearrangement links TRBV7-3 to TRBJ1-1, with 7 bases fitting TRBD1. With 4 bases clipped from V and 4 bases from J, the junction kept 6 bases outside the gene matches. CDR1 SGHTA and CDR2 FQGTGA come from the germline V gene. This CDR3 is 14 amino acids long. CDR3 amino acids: CASSSTGPGTEAFF. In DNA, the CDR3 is TGTGCCAGCAGCTCGACAGGGCCAGGCACTGAAGCTTTCTTT.

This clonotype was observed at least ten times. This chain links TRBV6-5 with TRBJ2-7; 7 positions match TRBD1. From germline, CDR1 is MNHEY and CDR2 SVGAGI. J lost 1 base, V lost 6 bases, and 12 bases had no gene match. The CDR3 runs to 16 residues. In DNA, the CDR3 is TGTGCCAGCAGAACTACCCCCGGGACAGATTCCTACGAGCAGTACTTC. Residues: CASRTTPGTDSYEQYF.

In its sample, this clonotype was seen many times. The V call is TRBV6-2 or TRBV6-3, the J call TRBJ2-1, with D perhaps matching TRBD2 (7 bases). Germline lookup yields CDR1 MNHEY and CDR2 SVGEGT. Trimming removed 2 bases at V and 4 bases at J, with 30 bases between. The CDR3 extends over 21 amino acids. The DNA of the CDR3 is TGTGCCAGCAGTTACGGTAGGCGGGGGCTAAAAAGGGAAGTGGATTACAATGAGCAGTTCTTC. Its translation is CASSYGRRGLKREVDYNEQFF.

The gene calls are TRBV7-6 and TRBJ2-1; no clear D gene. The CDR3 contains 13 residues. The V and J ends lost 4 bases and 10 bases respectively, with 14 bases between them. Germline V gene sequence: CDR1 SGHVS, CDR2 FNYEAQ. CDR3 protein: CASSSTRFSEQFF. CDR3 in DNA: TGTGCCAGCAGCTCGACTCGCTTCTCGGAGCAGTTCTTC. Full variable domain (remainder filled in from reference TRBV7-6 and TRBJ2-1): GAGVSQSPRYKVTKRGQDVALRCDPISGHVSLYWYRQALGQGPEFLTYFNYEAQQDKSGLPNDRFSAERPEGSISTLTIQRTEQRDSAMYRCASSSTRFSEQFFGPGTRLTVL.

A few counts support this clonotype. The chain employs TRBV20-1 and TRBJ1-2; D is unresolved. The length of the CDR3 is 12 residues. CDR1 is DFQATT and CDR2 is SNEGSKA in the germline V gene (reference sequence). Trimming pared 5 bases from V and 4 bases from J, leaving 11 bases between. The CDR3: CSAGDKFYGYTF. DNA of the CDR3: TGCAGTGCTGGCGACAAATTCTATGGCTACACCTTC.

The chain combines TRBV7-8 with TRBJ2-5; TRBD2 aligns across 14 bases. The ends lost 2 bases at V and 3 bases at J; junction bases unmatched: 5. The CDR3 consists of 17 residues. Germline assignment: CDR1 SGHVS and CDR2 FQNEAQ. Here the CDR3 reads CASSLIGTSGGEETQYF. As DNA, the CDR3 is TGTGCCAGCAGCTTAATAGGGACTAGCGGGGGAGAAGAGACCCAGTACTTC.

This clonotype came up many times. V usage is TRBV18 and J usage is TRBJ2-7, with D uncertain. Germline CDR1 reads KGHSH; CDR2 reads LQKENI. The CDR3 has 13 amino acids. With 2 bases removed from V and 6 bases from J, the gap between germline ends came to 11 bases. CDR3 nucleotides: TGTGCCAGCTCACCAACAGAAATGATCGAGCAGTACTTC. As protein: CASSPTEMIEQYF.

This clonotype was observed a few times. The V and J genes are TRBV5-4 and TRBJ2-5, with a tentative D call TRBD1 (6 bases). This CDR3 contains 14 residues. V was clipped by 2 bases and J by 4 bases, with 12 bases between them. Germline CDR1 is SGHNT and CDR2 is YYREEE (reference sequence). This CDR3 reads CASSLFGGRETQYF. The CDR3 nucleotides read TGTGCCAGCAGCTTATTTGGGGGCCGAGAGACCCAGTACTTC.

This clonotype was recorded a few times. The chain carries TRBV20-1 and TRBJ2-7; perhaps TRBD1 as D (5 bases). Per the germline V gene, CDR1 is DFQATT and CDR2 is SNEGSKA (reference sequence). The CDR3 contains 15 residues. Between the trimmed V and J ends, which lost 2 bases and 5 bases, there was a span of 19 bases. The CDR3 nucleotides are TGCAGTGCTAGACCAGGACACGCTCTAGAAGACGAGCAGTACTTC. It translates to CSARPGHALEDEQYF.

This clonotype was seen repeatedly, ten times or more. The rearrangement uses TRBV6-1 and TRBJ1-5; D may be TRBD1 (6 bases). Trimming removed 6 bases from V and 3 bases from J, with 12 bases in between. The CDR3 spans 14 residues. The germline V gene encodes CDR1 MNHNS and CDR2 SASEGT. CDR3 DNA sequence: TGTGCCAGCAGCTCGACAGGCCCCAATCAGCCCCAGCATTTT. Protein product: CASSSTGPNQPQHF.

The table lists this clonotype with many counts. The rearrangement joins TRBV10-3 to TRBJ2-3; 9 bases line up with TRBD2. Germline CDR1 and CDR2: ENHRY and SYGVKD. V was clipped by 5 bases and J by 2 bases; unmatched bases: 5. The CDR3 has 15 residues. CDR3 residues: CAISNLAGPTDTQYF. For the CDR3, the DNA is TGTGCCATCAGTAACCTAGCGGGACCCACAGATACGCAGTATTTT.

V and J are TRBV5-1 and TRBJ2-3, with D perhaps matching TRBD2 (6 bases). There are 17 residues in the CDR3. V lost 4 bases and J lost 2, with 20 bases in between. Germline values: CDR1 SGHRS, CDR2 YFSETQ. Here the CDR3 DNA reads TGCGCCAGCAGCCTAGCTTCGGAGGGAAACCCCACAGATACGCAGTATTTT. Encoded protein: CASSLASEGNPTDTQYF.

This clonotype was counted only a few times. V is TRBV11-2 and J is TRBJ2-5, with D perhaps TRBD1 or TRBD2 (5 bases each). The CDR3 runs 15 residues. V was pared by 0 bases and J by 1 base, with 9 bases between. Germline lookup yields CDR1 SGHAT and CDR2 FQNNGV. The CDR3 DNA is TGTGCCAGCAGCTTAGATATGGGACGCCAAGAGACCCAGTACTTC. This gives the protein CASSLDMGRQETQYF.